This TCR beta chain was captured in a study of blood T cell repertoires in COVID-19. Background on the study: Collection of acute and convalescent COVID-19 samples took place in the United States, Italy and Spain. From T cells, B-cell-depleted T cells, or PBMCs came the material, which was cDNA or gDNA.

Original processing methods: Scientists estimated how many nucleated cells there were by amplifying reference gene primers. Sequenced by immunoSEQ multiplex PCR; TCRdb stores in-frame clones only, minus some. The V and J calls and clone size are taken from that table; D and trimming were inferred from the DNA. Of about 320,000 clones listed, roughly 90% are singletons. The CDR3 runs 17 residues. The V gene's germline CDR1 is MNHNY and CDR2 SVGAGI (reference sequence). The ends were cut back, 5 bases at V and 0 bases at J, with 19 bases in the middle. This clonotype was sampled from a man aged 18-30 years who had recovered from COVID-19. The sample taken for sequencing was peripheral blood. The chain has TRBV6-6 and TRBJ1-2; D perhaps matches TRBD1 (6 bases). CDR3 loop: CASSLIGETGANYGYTF. The CDR3 nucleotides read TGTGCCAGCAGTCTTATCGGGGAGACAGGCGCTAACTATGGCTACACCTTC.